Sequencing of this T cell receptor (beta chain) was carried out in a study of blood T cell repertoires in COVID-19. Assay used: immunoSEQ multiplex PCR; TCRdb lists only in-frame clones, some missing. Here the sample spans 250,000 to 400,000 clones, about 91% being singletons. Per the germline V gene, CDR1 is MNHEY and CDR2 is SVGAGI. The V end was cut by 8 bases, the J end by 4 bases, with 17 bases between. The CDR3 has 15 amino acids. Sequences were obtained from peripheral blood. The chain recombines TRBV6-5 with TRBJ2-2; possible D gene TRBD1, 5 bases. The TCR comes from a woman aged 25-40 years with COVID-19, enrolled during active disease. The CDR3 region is CASGLGVGFTGELFF. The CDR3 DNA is TGTGCCAGCGGTCTAGGGGTCGGGTTCACCGGGGAGCTGTTTTTT.